One and the same sample provided the 13 T cell receptor beta chains below, sequenced in a study of T cell changes during pregnancy in multiple sclerosis. Clones were read by immunoSEQ multiplex PCR, and TCRdb kept only the in-frame ones, dropping some. This sample has 55,000 or so clones; more than 80% occur once, and the top ten carry 0.5% to 0.75%. This specimen was CD4+ T cells from peripheral blood mononuclear cells, taken in the first trimester of pregnancy. The receptors derive from a female donor with multiple sclerosis, enrolled in a pregnancy study.

This rearrangement joins TRBV19 to TRBJ2-4, with TRBD2 identical over 7 bases. Germline CDR1 LNHDA, CDR2 SQIVND (reference sequence). With V trimmed by 7 bases and J by 2 bases, 8 bases remained unmatched. The CDR3 loop spans 15 amino acids. The CDR3 loop reads CASIGGGWPKNIQYF. CDR3 nucleotides: TGTGCCAGTATTGGGGGGGGTTGGCCCAAAAACATTCAGTACTTC.

The V gene is TRBV18, the J gene TRBJ1-1; tentatively, D is TRBD1 (6 bases). Germline CDR1 is KGHSH and CDR2 is LQKENI. V shed 2 bases and J shed 3 bases, with 10 bases lying between them. The CDR3 is made up of 14 amino acids. The CDR3 nucleotides read TGTGCCAGCTCACCAGCCTCAGGGGACACTGAAGCTTTCTTT. It is translated as CASSPASGDTEAFF.

The chain combines TRBV9 with TRBJ2-2, with D maybe TRBD2 (6 bases). The CDR3 totals 15 residues. With 4 bases removed from V and 7 bases from J, the gap between germline ends came to 17 bases. Per the germline V gene, CDR1 is SGDLS and CDR2 is YYNGEE. The CDR3 DNA reads as TGTGCCAGCAGCCTGCAGGTCGGGGGAGACGGGGAGCTGTTTTTT. This translates into CASSLQVGGDGELFF.

This rearrangement joins TRBV11-2 to TRBJ1-1, with TRBD1 matching 8 bases. The CDR3 has 17 amino acids. CDR1 and CDR2 from the germline V gene are SGHAT and FQNNGV. V lost 4 bases to trimming and J lost 0 bases; unmatched junction nucleotides: 10. DNA of the CDR3: TGTGCCAGCAGCTACACTCCGGCAGGGGGCTTGAACACTGAAGCTTTCTTT. Amino acid sequence: CASSYTPAGGLNTEAFF.

The chain joins TRBV21-1 to TRBJ2-7; the table names TRBD1, a call not compared with the DNA. TRBV21-1 is labeled a pseudogene. CDR3 length: 20 amino acids. The CDR3 is CASSTRKKPIRQEPTYEQYF. The CDR3 region has the DNA TGTGCCAGCAGCACGCGCAAAAAGCCCATACGACAGGAGCCTACCTACGAGCAGTACTTC.

The gene calls are TRBV19 and TRBJ1-1; D is ambiguous. The CDR3 spans 12 residues. Germline V CDR1 and CDR2: LNHDA, SQIVND (reference sequence). The V and J ends lost 4 bases and 11 bases respectively, with 14 bases between them. The CDR3 coding sequence is TGTGCCAGTAGTAAGGGTTTTGGGAGGGCTTTCTTT. Its protein product is CASSKGFGRAFF.

The chain carries TRBV4-3 and TRBJ2-1, with 10 bases fitting TRBD1. With V trimmed by 2 bases and J by 9 bases, 4 bases remained unmatched. Per the germline V gene, CDR1 is LGHNA and CDR2 is YSLEER. The CDR3 is 14 residues long. The CDR3: CASSQRTGGSEQFF. In DNA, the CDR3 is TGCGCCAGCAGCCAAAGGACAGGGGGAAGTGAGCAGTTCTTC.

This rearrangement joins TRBV19 to TRBJ1-1; the match to TRBD1 covers 8 bases. Per the germline V gene, CDR1 is LNHDA and CDR2 is SQIVND (reference sequence). This CDR3 is 13 amino acids long. With V trimmed by 5 bases and J by 4 bases, 3 bases remained unmatched. The CDR3 here is CASSWTGLTEAFF. CDR3 coding DNA: TGTGCCAGTAGTTGGACAGGGCTCACTGAAGCTTTCTTT.

This clone was found once. In nucleotides, the CDR3 is TGTGCCAGCAGGTGGACTGCGCAAAACACTGAAGCTTTCTTT. Amino acid sequence: CASRWTAQNTEAFF. The V and J genes are TRBV7-2 and TRBJ1-1, with D unclear. From germline, CDR1 is SGHTA and CDR2 FQGNSA. The CDR3 contains 14 residues. The V and J ends lost 6 bases and 2 bases respectively, with 13 bases between them. Full variable domain (outside the CDR3, taken from reference TRBV7-2 and TRBJ1-1): GAGVSQSPSNKVTEKGKDVELRCDPISGHTALYWYRQSLGQGLEFLIYFQGNSAPDKSGLPSDRFSAERTGGSVSTLTIQRTQQEDSAVYLCASRWTAQNTEAFFGQGTRLTVV.

This clone showed up just once. The chain links TRBV28 to TRBJ1-5; TRBD1 agrees at 11 bases. The CDR3 runs to 16 residues. Germline-derived CDR1 and CDR2 are MDHEN and SYDVKM. V lost 6 bases to trimming and J lost 2 bases; unmatched junction nucleotides: 6. Here the CDR3 reads CASRRTGGRGNQPQHF. CDR3 sequence (DNA): TGTGCCAGCAGACGGACAGGGGGCAGGGGCAATCAGCCCCAGCATTTT.

This chain connects TRBV2 to TRBJ2-7; D is undetermined. The CDR3 is 13 amino acids. V was clipped by 8 bases and J by 0 bases, with 11 bases between them. The germline V gene encodes CDR1 SNHLY and CDR2 FYNNEI. This CDR3 reads CASLLAASYEQYF. CDR3 bases: TGTGCCAGCTTACTTGCTGCCTCCTACGAGCAGTACTTC.

This clone has more than one count but fewer than ten. The chain combines TRBV28 with TRBJ1-5, with 10 nucleotides matching TRBD1. The CDR3 loop spans 16 amino acids. With V trimmed by 6 bases and J by 6 bases, 11 bases remained unmatched. Germline values: CDR1 MDHEN, CDR2 SYDVKM. The CDR3 nucleotides are TGTGCCAGCAGGGGGACAGGGGTGAGTCAGAGTCAGCCCCAGCATTTT. Residues: CASRGTGVSQSQPQHF.

V and J are TRBV13 and TRBJ2-3, with 10 bases matching TRBD1. CDR1 is PRHDT, CDR2 FYEKMQ, per germline (reference sequence). There are 15 residues in the CDR3. Trimming at V came to 5 bases and at J to 0 bases, leaving 2 bases not matched to a gene. CDR3 DNA sequence: TGTGCCAGCAGCCGGGACAGGGGAAGCACAGATACGCAGTATTTT. It yields the protein CASSRDRGSTDTQYF.